These 18 T cell receptor beta chains were sequenced from one sample in a study of cytomegalovirus exposure and HLA in healthy donors. The PCR contained 60 Vbeta and 13 Jbeta primers. Clones were sequenced by immunoSEQ multiplex PCR, and TCRdb holds only the in-frame ones, with some missing. The table includes 150,000 or so clones, about three quarters detected once. The sample consisted of PBMCs. Receptors originate from a male donor in good health and CMV-seronegative.

The J gene is TRBJ1-3, the V gene TRBV2, with a tentative D call TRBD1 (5 bases). Deletions cut 6 bases from V and 0 bases from J, with 9 bases between. The CDR3 loop spans 14 amino acids. Per the germline V gene, CDR1 is SNHLY and CDR2 is FYNNEI. In DNA, the CDR3 is TGTGCCAGCAGAGAACAGGTCTCTGGAAACACCATATATTTT. This codes for CASREQVSGNTIYF.

The chain is built from TRBV7-9 and TRBJ1-2; a weak D match, TRBD1 (6 bases). Germline V gene sequence: CDR1 SEHNR, CDR2 FQNEAQ (reference sequence). The CDR3 length is 13 residues. Trimming shortened V by 1 base and J by 6 bases, and 9 bases separated the two germline ends. The CDR3: CASSLVGADGYTF. For the CDR3, the DNA is TGTGCCAGCAGCTTAGTGGGGGCGGATGGCTACACCTTC.

The chain has TRBV6-1 and TRBJ1-2; weak D call: TRBD1 (5 bases). Between the trimmed V and J ends, which lost 6 bases and 2 bases, there was a span of 7 bases. The CDR3 spans 12 residues. Germline assignment: CDR1 MNHNS and CDR2 SASEGT. CDR3 region: CASRTANYGYTF. The CDR3 DNA sequence: TGTGCCAGCAGGACAGCAAACTATGGCTACACCTTC.

This clone has more than one count but fewer than ten. The rearrangement links TRBV9 to TRBJ2-1; D might be TRBD1 (6 bases). Germline loops: CDR1 SGDLS, CDR2 YYNGEE. V lost 1 base and J lost 0, with 8 bases in between. CDR3 length equals 15 residues. CDR3 DNA sequence: TGTGCCAGCAGCGTACCAGGGGACTCCTACAATGAGCAGTTCTTC. It yields the protein CASSVPGDSYNEQFF. Together with reference TRBV9 and TRBJ2-1, the CDR3 gives the full variable domain: DSGVTQTPKHLITATGQRVTLRCSPRSGDLSVYWYQQSLDQGLQFLIQYYNGEERAKGNILERFSAQQFPDLHSELNLSSLELGDSALYFCASSVPGDSYNEQFFGPGTRLTVL.

The V gene is TRBV11-3, the J gene TRBJ2-2; 7 bases are a match to TRBD2. The CDR3 has 15 residues. With 4 bases clipped from V and 1 base from J, the junction kept 3 bases outside the gene matches. Germline V gene data show CDR1 as SGHNT and CDR2 as YENEEA. Written as DNA, the CDR3 is TGTGCCAGCAGCTCCTCGGGAGGGAACACCGGGGAGCTGTTTTTT. Protein sequence: CASSSSGGNTGELFF.

The chain couples TRBV30 to TRBJ2-7; 11 bases map to TRBD2. Germline trimming cut 7 bases from V and 6 bases from J; bases unmatched to any gene: 11. CDR1 and CDR2 from the germline V gene are GTSNPN and SVGIG (reference sequence). The CDR3 totals 14 residues. For the CDR3, the DNA is TGTGCCTTAGTCCTGGGACTAGCGGTAAGCGAGCAGTACTTC. Encoded protein: CALVLGLAVSEQYF.

V is TRBV5-1 and J is TRBJ2-3, with 9 bases identical to TRBD2. The V gene end was trimmed by 4 bases and the J gene end by 4 bases; junction bases not matched to a gene: 10. The length of the CDR3 is 16 residues. Germline loops: CDR1 SGHRS, CDR2 YFSETQ. The CDR3 is CASSALGTSLPDTQYF. As DNA, the CDR3 is TGCGCCAGCAGCGCCCTGGGGACTAGCTTGCCAGATACGCAGTATTTT.

The chain couples TRBV11-2 to TRBJ2-7; 7 bases agree with TRBD1. Germline V gene sequence: CDR1 SGHAT, CDR2 FQNNGV. V shed 5 bases, J shed 6 bases, and the junction held 13 bases outside the gene matches. The CDR3 is 15 amino acids. CDR3 loop: CASSPVTGYVPEQYF. DNA for the CDR3: TGTGCCAGCAGCCCAGTGACAGGGTATGTTCCCGAGCAGTACTTC.

The V and J genes are TRBV6-5 and TRBJ1-4; 7 positions match TRBD1. Trimming removed 6 bases from V and 5 bases from J; junction bases left unmatched: 6. The CDR3 is made up of 14 amino acids. The germline CDR1 and CDR2 sequences are MNHEY and SVGAGI. The CDR3 region has the DNA TGTGCCAGCAGGAGGACAGGTCCAAATGAAAAACTGTTTTTT. This translates into CASRRTGPNEKLFF.

This chain links TRBV9 with TRBJ2-1, with TRBD2 matching 13 bases. CDR1 is SGDLS, CDR2 YYNGEE, per germline. The V segment lost 4 bases and the J segment 8 bases; nucleotides outside the gene matches: 12. The CDR3 covers 17 residues. For the CDR3, the DNA is TGTGCCAGCAGCTCAACAAGGACTAGCGGGAGTTTAGATGAGCAGTTCTTC. Its translation: CASSSTRTSGSLDEQFF.

This chain links TRBV5-1 with TRBJ2-7, with 10 bases matching TRBD2. The CDR3 totals 15 residues. Per the germline V gene, CDR1 is SGHRS and CDR2 is YFSETQ. V trimming: 4 bases; J trimming: 2 bases; junction bases outside the gene matches: 6. CDR3 nucleotide sequence: TGCGCCAGCAGCCCACGGACTAGCGGCCCCTACGAGCAGTACTTC. Its protein is CASSPRTSGPYEQYF.

This clone was detected a few times. V usage is TRBV28 and J usage is TRBJ1-1; D is unclear. Germline V gene data show CDR1 as MDHEN and CDR2 as SYDVKM. This CDR3 is built from 12 residues. V lost 3 bases, J lost 7 bases, and 9 bases lay in between. The CDR3 bases are TGTGCCAGCAGTTTGGCCAGACTTGAAGCTTTCTTT. Protein sequence: CASSLARLEAFF.

The J gene is TRBJ2-3, the V gene TRBV10-3; TRBD2 matches at 8 bases. CDR3 length: 15 amino acids. CDR1 and CDR2 from the germline V gene are ENHRY and SYGVKD. The V gene end was trimmed by 3 bases and the J gene end by 7 bases; junction bases not matched to a gene: 9. The CDR3 sequence is CAISEPTGGPYTQYF. CDR3 bases: TGTGCCATCAGTGAACCGACGGGAGGGCCGTATACGCAGTATTTT.

The V gene is TRBV7-9, the J gene TRBJ2-4; maybe TRBD1 (6 bases). CDR1 and CDR2 from the germline V gene are SEHNR and FQNEAQ (reference sequence). Trimming removed 5 bases at V and 0 bases at J, with 20 bases between. The CDR3 contains 18 residues. CDR3 residues: CASSPRATGTLAKNIQYF. The DNA for the CDR3 is TGTGCCAGCAGCCCTCGGGCCACAGGGACCCTAGCCAAAAACATTCAGTACTTC.

The chain is built from TRBV10-1 and TRBJ2-1; 7 nucleotides line up with TRBD2. From germline, CDR1 is WNHNN and CDR2 SYGVQD (reference sequence). The CDR3 covers 16 residues. With 3 bases clipped from V and 9 bases from J, the junction kept 14 bases outside the gene matches. CDR3: CASSDPGLPGSGEQFF. The CDR3 coding sequence is TGCGCCAGCAGTGATCCGGGACTACCAGGAAGTGGTGAGCAGTTCTTC.

The chain carries TRBV7-9 and TRBJ1-2, with D unresolved. The V end was cut by 0 bases, the J end by 8 bases, with 22 bases between. Per germline, CDR1 SEHNR and CDR2 FQNEAQ (reference sequence). The CDR3 sequence is 17 residues long. CDR3 nucleotide sequence: TGTGCCAGCAGCTTAGCGAATATCGGACCCTCGGCGGGCGGCTACACCTTC. Encoded protein: CASSLANIGPSAGGYTF. Filled out from reference TRBV7-9 and TRBJ1-2, the complete variable domain reads DTGVSQNPRHKITKRGQNVTFRCDPISEHNRLYWYRQTLGQGPEFLTYFQNEAQLEKSRLLSDRFSAERPKGSFSTLEIQRTEQGDSAMYLCASSLANIGPSAGGYTFGSGTRLTVV.

CDR3 residues: CASSFREHSSYEQYF. In DNA form, the CDR3 reads TGTGCCAGCAGCTTTCGGGAGCACAGCTCCTACGAGCAGTACTTC. The chain couples TRBV5-5 to TRBJ2-7, with D possibly matching TRBD2 (6 bases). CDR3 length: 15 amino acids. V was pared by 2 bases and J by 0 bases, with 12 bases between. Germline V lookup: CDR1 SGHKS, CDR2 YYEKEE (reference sequence).

The chain recombines TRBV5-4 with TRBJ1-2; D might be TRBD1 (5 bases). CDR1 is SGHNT, CDR2 YYREEE, per germline (reference sequence). The CDR3 is 14 residues long. The V and J ends lost 4 bases and 4 bases respectively, with 14 bases between them. The CDR3 reads CASSPPGAPYGYTF. The CDR3 coding sequence is TGTGCCAGCAGCCCGCCTGGGGCCCCCTATGGCTACACCTTC.